The source of this T cell receptor beta chain is a study of post-analysis software for immune sequencing data. Unique molecular identifiers featured in each of the TCR beta cDNA libraries. The yield from approximately 1 to 10 million T cells was 500,000 or so cDNA molecules in total. TCRdb re-called the PCR reads through MiXCR, storing one row per CDR3 protein. This repertoire shows fewer than 550,000 distinct CDR3 sequences, roughly 34% found once; its top ten account for roughly 6%. The CDR3 runs 23 residues. Trimming removed 4 bases at V and 1 base at J, with 32 bases between. Germline assignment: CDR1 LGHNA and CDR2 YNFKEQ. Concerning this clonotype: Its antigen is not known.

Study-level findings and limits: Controls significantly exceeded multiple sclerosis patients in normalized Chao1 diversity. In patients, TRBV5-6, TRBV5-1 and TRBV20-1 belonged to 4 or 5 TRBV segments found more frequently than in controls. The F measure placed samples prepared in the same batch into strongly shared clusters.

This TCR was recovered from a girl aged 2-17 years with multiple sclerosis. The source material was blood. The rearrangement uses TRBV4-2 and TRBJ2-6, with D perhaps TRBD2 (6 bases). CDR3 loop: CASSLLALRRDLPSPSGANVLTF. CDR3 DNA sequence: TGTGCCAGCAGCCTTCTGGCCCTTCGACGGGACTTACCCTCCCCGTCTGGGGCCAACGTCCTGACTTTC.